This T cell receptor (beta chain) comes out of a study of tumor-infiltrating lymphocytes in primary liver carcinoma. Across the whole study: Sample yields, roughly 3.65 to 8 million productive TCRbeta reads, were similar across the tissue types.

This clonotype showed up many times. The target antigen is unknown. General study findings and limits: Relative to tumor region pairs, the tumor-adjacent and tumor-blood pairs showed overlap that was lower.

TCR beta cDNA was made from 400 to 500 ng total RNA with a constant-region primer. Three nested multiplex PCR rounds, a slightly modified ARM-PCR, produced the libraries for TCR beta. TCRdb analysed the multiplex PCR reads with MiXCR anew, one entry per CDR3 protein. This table holds approximately 330,000 distinct CDR3 sequences, roughly two thirds found once. Blood RNA originated from unsorted whole blood, with germline DNA additionally extracted. The patients, who had chronic HBV infection, were treatment-naive (untreated). Collected before surgery were roughly 4.4 milliliters of peripheral blood. Sequenced input: peripheral blood. This clonotype was sampled from a man aged 35-49 years with primary liver carcinoma and hepatitis B virus infection.

The CDR3 protein is CASLHSSYNEQFF. The CDR3 nucleotides read TGTGCCAGCCTTCACAGCTCCTACAATGAGCAGTTCTTC. The chain carries TRBV10-3 and TRBJ2-1; D is ambiguous. The germline V gene has CDR1 ENHRY and CDR2 SYGVKD. Trimming took 10 bases from V and 0 from J, leaving 10 bases between them. The CDR3 length is 13 residues.